This TCR beta chain was recovered during a study of T cells expressing NK-cell markers. The wider study: The study drew TCR beta repertoires from sorted CD3+CD56+NKG2C+, CD3+CD56+NKG2C- and CD3+CD56-NKG2C+ T cells.

Points from the study as a whole: Dominant NKG2C+ clonotype frequencies of roughly 1.0-7.0% of CD8+ T cells were measured in roughly 6 donors.

The CDR3 contains 14 residues. TCRdb reprocessed the 5' RACE reads, keeping one entry per CDR3 protein, no DNA. This listing includes 300,000 to 450,000 distinct CDR3 sequences. With regard to this clonotype: The antigen remains undetermined.

This chain links TRBV12-3 or TRBV12-4 with TRBJ2-3; TCRdb's assignment of TRBD2 cannot be checked, as there is no DNA. Sequenced: blood T cells: a sorted CD56 or NKG2C T cell subset, CD4+ or CD8+ T cells, or bulk PBMC T cells (not recorded which). This TCR derives from a man aged 18 to 69 in good health. The CDR3 sequence: CASNPTSGTDTQYF.